This T cell receptor (beta chain) derives from a study of T cells in women clearing cervical HPV infection. This table comes from immunoSEQ multiplex PCR, and its TCRdb copy is limited to in-frame clones, with some not included. Reported are around 28,000 clones; the ten largest clones contain more than 3%. CDR3 length: 13 amino acids. The germline CDR1 and CDR2 sequences are LNHDA and SQIVND (reference sequence). As concerns this clone: The CDR3 end is not reached by the read, which stops 3 residues before it; the germline J gene fills it in.

The sample was blood buffy coat. The chain links TRBV19 to TRBJ2-4; maybe TRBD2 (5 bases). The source of this sequence is a woman aged 18-70 years with a cervical HPV16 infection that either progressed to CIN3+ or cleared (not recorded which). This CDR3 reads CASSSQVVRGQYF. CDR3 DNA, as far as it was read: TGTGCCAGTAGTAGCCAGGTAGTTCGGGGT.